A single sample gave rise to the 24 T cell receptor beta chains below, sequenced in a study of blood T cell repertoires in COVID-19. Sequencing was performed with immunoSEQ multiplex PCR; in TCRdb, only in-frame clones are kept and a portion is missing. The repertoire holds approximately 90,000 clones, with 70% to 90% as singletons. The specimen sequenced was peripheral blood. These receptors all come from a man aged 50-60 years with acute or convalescent COVID-19.

The chain employs TRBV7-9 and TRBJ1-1; 8 positions match TRBD1. Germline CDR1 and CDR2: SEHNR and FQNEAQ (reference sequence). This CDR3 is 15 amino acids long. Trimming cost V 5 bases and J 4 bases; bases outside gene matches: 9. The CDR3, as DNA: TGTGCCAGCAGCCCCCTGGACAGGGATAGCACTGAAGCTTTCTTT. Residues: CASSPLDRDSTEAFF.

The chain employs TRBV27 and TRBJ1-2, with TRBD1 as a possible D gene (6 bases). This CDR3 has 15 residues. Germline lookup yields CDR1 MNHEY and CDR2 SMNVEV (reference sequence). V dropped 4 bases and J dropped 4 bases, with 16 bases sitting between them. Here the CDR3 reads CASSSSPGTRYGYTF. CDR3 DNA sequence: TGTGCCAGCAGTTCCAGCCCCGGGACACGCTATGGCTACACCTTC.

This chain joins TRBV27 and TRBJ1-5, with TRBD1 as a possible D gene (5 bases). Trimming left V 5 bases short and J 6 bases short, with 8 bases between. CDR1 is MNHEY and CDR2 is SMNVEV in the germline V gene (reference sequence). The CDR3 runs to 12 residues. CDR3 loop: CASSGGGQPQHF. In nucleotides, the CDR3 is TGTGCCAGCAGTGGGGGGGGTCAGCCCCAGCATTTT.

This sequence joins TRBV6-2 or TRBV6-3 and TRBJ1-1; no firm D call. V gave up 6 bases and J gave up 4 bases, with 18 bases separating them. CDR1 and CDR2 from the germline V gene are MNHEY and SVGEGT. The CDR3 runs to 15 residues. The CDR3 loop is CASSPTGLGRTEAFF. The CDR3 nucleotides read TGTGCCAGCAGCCCCACCGGACTGGGTCGCACTGAAGCTTTCTTT.

This chain connects TRBV18 to TRBJ2-7, with 10 positions matching TRBD1. The V gene's germline CDR1 is KGHSH and CDR2 LQKENI. This CDR3 is 15 amino acids long. J lost 3 bases, V lost 4 bases, and 6 bases had no gene match. The chain's CDR3 is CASSRLGQGDYEQYF. For the CDR3, the DNA is TGTGCCAGCTCACGGCTTGGACAGGGGGACTACGAGCAGTACTTC. The variable domain in full, completed from reference TRBV18 and TRBJ2-7, reads NAGVMQNPRHLVRRRGQEARLRCSPMKGHSHVYWYRQLPEEGLKFMVYLQKENIIDESGMPKERFSAEFPKEGPSILRIQQVVRGDSAAYFCASSRLGQGDYEQYFGPGTRLTVT.

The chain couples TRBV6-2 or TRBV6-3 to TRBJ2-1; no firm D call. V was pared by 6 bases and J by 2 bases, with 8 bases between. The CDR3 spans 13 residues. Per the germline V gene, CDR1 is MNHEY and CDR2 is SVGEGT. This chain's CDR3 is CASSSRTYNEQFF. CDR3 nucleotide sequence: TGTGCCAGCAGCTCCAGGACCTACAATGAGCAGTTCTTC.

V usage is TRBV19 and J usage is TRBJ1-4; no firm D call. CDR3 length equals 17 residues. Germline V gives CDR1 LNHDA, CDR2 SQIVND (reference sequence). With 4 bases removed from V and 0 bases from J, the gap between germline ends came to 15 bases. CDR3 region: CASSSLLGKATNEKLFF. CDR3 DNA: TGTGCCAGTAGTAGCCTCCTTGGCAAAGCAACTAATGAAAAACTGTTTTTT.

The rearrangement joins TRBV6-5 to TRBJ1-5; perhaps TRBD1 as D (6 bases). With 6 bases removed from V and 4 bases from J, the gap between germline ends came to 10 bases. Germline-derived CDR1 and CDR2 are MNHEY and SVGAGI. This CDR3 has 13 amino acids. In nucleotides, the CDR3 is TGTGCCAGCAGCCGACAGGCTAATCAGCCCCAGCATTTT. The encoded protein is CASSRQANQPQHF.

This clone was picked up a small number of times. The rearrangement joins TRBV19 to TRBJ2-1; D gene uncertain. The germline V gene encodes CDR1 LNHDA and CDR2 SQIVND (reference sequence). With 5 bases removed from V and 6 bases from J, the gap between germline ends came to 11 bases. This CDR3 is 13 amino acids long. The CDR3 DNA follows: TGTGCCAGTAGTTTAACAGCTACCAATGAGCAGTTCTTC. As protein: CASSLTATNEQFF.

The gene calls are TRBV28 and TRBJ1-1; 7 bases fit TRBD1. The ends lost 6 bases at V and 10 bases at J; junction bases unmatched: 14. CDR3 size: 14 residues. Germline CDR1 MDHEN, CDR2 SYDVKM. This CDR3 reads CASSPGQGGRGAFF. In DNA, the CDR3 is TGTGCCAGCAGCCCGGGGCAGGGGGGTAGAGGAGCTTTCTTT.

The chain joins TRBV6-2 or TRBV6-3 to TRBJ2-1; 10 nucleotides line up with TRBD2. Germline V gene data show CDR1 as MNHEY and CDR2 as SVGEGT. The CDR3 has 16 amino acids. V dropped 5 bases and J dropped 6; count of bases not matched to a gene: 10. The CDR3, as DNA: TGTGCCAGCAGTCCCCTCAAGAGCGGGAGGGCCAATGAGCAGTTCTTC. Translation gives CASSPLKSGRANEQFF.

In its sample, this clone was seen once. The genes are TRBV7-7 and TRBJ2-3; 13 bases match TRBD2. From germline, CDR1 is SSHAT and CDR2 FNYEAQ (reference sequence). The CDR3 sequence is 17 residues long. Trimming cost V 5 bases and J 0 bases; bases outside gene matches: 5. The CDR3 spells CASSPGLAGSSTDTQYF. CDR3 bases: TGTGCCAGCAGCCCGGGACTAGCGGGATCTAGCACAGATACGCAGTATTTT.

The genes are TRBV5-4 and TRBJ2-1; TRBD2 matches 11 bases. The CDR3 length is 16 residues. The junction had 6 bases not matched to a gene; V was cut back by 0 bases and J by 7 bases. The germline CDR1 and CDR2 sequences are SGHNT and YYREEE (reference sequence). CDR3 sequence (DNA): TGTGCCAGCAGCTTGGGAGCTAGCGGGGGGAGTAATGAGCAGTTCTTC. Amino acids: CASSLGASGGSNEQFF.

The genes are TRBV18 and TRBJ1-6, with D possibly matching TRBD1 (5 bases). Deletions cut 2 bases from V and 6 bases from J, with 8 bases between. The CDR3 sequence is 14 residues long. The germline V gene encodes CDR1 KGHSH and CDR2 LQKENI. CDR3 DNA sequence: TGTGCCAGCTCACCAGGAGGGGTTAATTCACCCCTCCACTTT. Encoded protein: CASSPGGVNSPLHF.

The V gene is TRBV9, the J gene TRBJ2-7; a weak D match, TRBD2 (6 bases). The CDR3 has 17 residues. Trimming pared 0 bases from V and 3 bases from J, leaving 19 bases between. Germline values: CDR1 SGDLS, CDR2 YYNGEE. The CDR3 spells CASSVGLAGRTNYEQYF. The CDR3 DNA follows: TGTGCCAGCAGCGTAGGTCTTGCAGGGAGGACCAACTACGAGCAGTACTTC.

The J gene is TRBJ2-2, the V gene TRBV11-3, with a tentative D call TRBD2 (7 bases). Trimming took off 1 base at V and 4 bases at J, with 13 bases between the two ends. Germline-derived CDR1 and CDR2 are SGHNT and YENEEA. This CDR3 spans 16 amino acids. The CDR3 DNA reads TGTGCCAGCAGCTTAGGGGGGGGCCCGGGCACCGGGGAGCTGTTTTTT. This codes for CASSLGGGPGTGELFF.

This sequence joins TRBV3-1 (or the pseudogene TRBV3-2) and TRBJ2-7; no firm D call. V dropped 1 base and J dropped 0 bases, with 10 bases sitting between them. The germline V gene has CDR1 LGHDT and CDR2 YNNKEL (reference sequence). CDR3 size: 15 residues. The CDR3 sequence: CASSQVSSASYEQYF. DNA of the CDR3: TGTGCCAGCAGCCAAGTATCAAGCGCCTCCTACGAGCAGTACTTC.

The J gene is TRBJ2-7, the V gene TRBV4-3; 12 nucleotides agree with TRBD2. Trimming removed 5 bases from V and 5 bases from J; junction bases left unmatched: 4. The germline V gene encodes CDR1 LGHNA and CDR2 YSLEER. CDR3 length: 14 residues. CDR3 sequence reads: CASSKTSGSDEQYF. Here the CDR3 DNA reads TGCGCCAGCAGCAAGACTAGCGGGAGTGACGAGCAGTACTTC.

V and J are TRBV27 and TRBJ2-3; TRBD2 agrees at 13 bases. Germline trimming cut 5 bases from V and 4 bases from J; bases unmatched to any gene: 6. CDR1 is MNHEY and CDR2 is SMNVEV in the germline V gene (reference sequence). This CDR3 has 16 amino acids. The CDR3 DNA reads as TGTGCCAGCAGTCTACTAGCGGGGGGGCCCTCAGATACGCAGTATTTT. It codes for CASSLLAGGPSDTQYF.

The chain joins TRBV19 to TRBJ2-3, with 12 positions matching TRBD1. The CDR3 sequence is 15 residues long. Germline-derived CDR1 and CDR2 are LNHDA and SQIVND (reference sequence). The J segment lost 8 bases and the V segment lost 7 bases, leaving 10 bases of the junction unmatched. The CDR3 reads CASNLWGQGAGTQYF. As DNA, the CDR3 is TGTGCCAGTAATCTCTGGGGACAGGGGGCAGGTACGCAGTATTTT.

This clone was detected only a few times. The V call is TRBV7-8, the J call TRBJ2-5; D is perhaps TRBD1 (6 bases). The germline V and J ends were trimmed by 1 base and 4 bases, with 13 bases remaining between them. Germline V CDR1 and CDR2: SGHVS, FQNEAQ. The CDR3 consists of 15 residues. In DNA form, the CDR3 reads TGTGCCAGCAGCTTAGGCCAGGGGCTGGGAGAGACCCAGTACTTC. It specifies CASSLGQGLGETQYF.

This chain joins TRBV6-1 and TRBJ2-7; D gene unclear. The V gene's germline CDR1 is MNHNS and CDR2 SASEGT. Deletions cut 1 base from V and 2 bases from J, with 15 bases between. The CDR3 length is 16 residues. This chain's CDR3 is CASSEEFGRATYEQYF. Here the CDR3 DNA reads TGTGCCAGCAGTGAAGAATTTGGGCGTGCTACCTACGAGCAGTACTTC.

DNA of the CDR3: TGTGCCAGCAGTCTCGGGGGGGGATATCAGCCCCAGCATTTT. It codes for CASSLGGGYQPQHF. The chain couples TRBV28 to TRBJ1-5; maybe TRBD1 (5 bases). Trimming removed 5 bases at V and 5 bases at J, with 13 bases between. Germline V gene sequence: CDR1 MDHEN, CDR2 SYDVKM. The CDR3 covers 14 residues.

The V call is TRBV6-5, the J call TRBJ1-3; 8 bases are shared with TRBD1. The CDR3 sequence is 14 residues long. The germline CDR1 and CDR2 sequences are MNHEY and SVGAGI. After removal of 10 bases from V and 0 bases from J, the junction contained 5 bases not matched to a gene. CDR3 DNA: TGTGCCATCCGGGGGACAGGCTCTGGAAACACCATATATTTT. Its translation is CAIRGTGSGNTIYF.